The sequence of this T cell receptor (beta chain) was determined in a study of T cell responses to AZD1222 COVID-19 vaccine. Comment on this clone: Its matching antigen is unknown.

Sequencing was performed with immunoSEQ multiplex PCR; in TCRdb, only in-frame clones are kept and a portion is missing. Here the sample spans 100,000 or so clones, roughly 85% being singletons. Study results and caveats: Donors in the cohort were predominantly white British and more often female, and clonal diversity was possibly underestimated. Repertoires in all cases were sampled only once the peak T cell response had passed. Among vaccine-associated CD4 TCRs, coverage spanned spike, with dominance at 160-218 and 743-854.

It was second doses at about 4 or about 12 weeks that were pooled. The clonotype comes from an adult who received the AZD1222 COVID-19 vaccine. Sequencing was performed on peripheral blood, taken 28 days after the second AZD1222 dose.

In DNA form, the CDR3 reads TGTGCCAGCAGTTCTCCTTGGACAGGGGGCACCGAGCAGTACTTC. It yields the protein CASSSPWTGGTEQYF. V is TRBV28 and J is TRBJ2-7; TRBD1 aligns across 11 bases. Germline trimming cut 4 bases from V and 6 bases from J; bases unmatched to any gene: 8. The CDR3 has 15 residues. Germline CDR1 and CDR2: MDHEN and SYDVKM.